The 26 T cell receptor beta chains below all came from one sample that was sequenced in a study of response to subunit inactivated influenza vaccine. MiXCR was run by TCRdb on the RT-PCR reads, yielding one entry per CDR3 protein. Found here are roughly 290,000 distinct CDR3 sequences, 21% of them singletons; the top ten hold roughly a tenth. The sequencing here drew on PBMCs from blood, taken 21 months after vaccination. The origin of the receptors is a man aged 45 to 70 who received an inactivated influenza vaccine.

The table lists this clonotype with a few counts. V and J are TRBV7-2 and TRBJ1-3; D is undetermined. With 3 bases removed from V and 7 bases from J, the gap between germline ends came to 10 bases. CDR3 length: 13 amino acids. Germline V gene sequence: CDR1 SGHTA, CDR2 FQGNSA. CDR3 in DNA: TGTGCCAGCAGCTTGCTCTCCCCCAACACCATATATTTT. Its translation: CASSLLSPNTIYF.

This clonotype was counted a few times. The chain joins TRBV20-1 to TRBJ2-1; 14 bases map to TRBD2. The V gene's germline CDR1 is DFQATT and CDR2 SNEGSKA (reference sequence). V lost 5 bases, J lost 9 bases, and 3 bases stayed unmatched. The CDR3 is 13 residues long. The CDR3 loop reads CSAAGTSGGEQFF. Here the CDR3 DNA reads TGCAGTGCTGCCGGGACTAGCGGGGGTGAGCAGTTCTTC.

The chain is built from TRBV5-5 and TRBJ1-1; TRBD1 matches at 8 bases. The germline gives CDR1 SGHKS, CDR2 YYEKEE (reference sequence). V gave up 3 bases and J gave up 3 bases; unmatched junction bases: 10. There are 16 residues in the CDR3. The CDR3 reads CASSWHGTGLDTEAFF. The CDR3 DNA sequence: TGTGCCAGCAGCTGGCACGGGACAGGCCTAGACACTGAAGCTTTCTTT.

This clonotype was observed a few times. The chain joins TRBV6-5 to TRBJ1-2; D unclear. The V gene lost 1 base and the J gene lost 0 bases, with 9 bases spanning the gap. The CDR3 has 15 amino acids. Germline CDR1 reads MNHEY; CDR2 reads SVGAGI. CDR3 nucleotide sequence: TGTGCCAGCAGTTACTATGGGCAATCTAACTATGGCTACACCTTC. Translated: CASSYYGQSNYGYTF.

This clonotype occurred a few times. The chain joins TRBV4-1 to TRBJ1-6, with D uncertain. The CDR3 contains 13 residues. Germline V gene lookup returns CDR1 MGHRA and CDR2 YSYEKL. Trimming cost V 0 bases and J 7 bases, with 4 bases left between them. CDR3 nucleotides: TGCGCCAGCAGCCAAGACAAAAATTCACCCCTCCACTTT. It is translated as CASSQDKNSPLHF.

The rearrangement uses TRBV10-3 and TRBJ1-1, with 8 bases matching TRBD1. V shed 0 bases, J shed 9 bases, and the junction held 9 bases outside the gene matches. The length of the CDR3 is 15 residues. Looked up from germline, CDR1 is ENHRY and CDR2 is SYGVKD. The CDR3 region has the DNA TGTGCCATCAGTGAGTCGAAGCAGGGGGCAACTAAAGCTTTCTTT. Its protein is CAISESKQGATKAFF.

This clonotype turned up a few times. The gene calls are TRBV3-1 and TRBJ2-1, with TRBD2 matching 7 bases. Per the germline V gene, CDR1 is LGHDT and CDR2 is YNNKEL (reference sequence). The CDR3 length is 13 residues. The V gene end was trimmed by 4 bases and the J gene end by 6 bases; junction bases not matched to a gene: 3. The CDR3 loop is CASSRASGNEQFF. CDR3 nucleotide sequence: TGTGCCAGCAGCCGCGCTAGCGGCAATGAGCAGTTCTTC.

This clonotype was observed a handful of times. The chain combines TRBV5-1 with TRBJ1-2, with D uncertain. Germline CDR1 reads SGHRS; CDR2 reads YFSETQ. The CDR3 is made up of 16 amino acids. Trimming stripped 3 bases from V and 3 bases from J, with 18 bases between. The CDR3 sequence is CASSYRTMGGHYGYTF. CDR3 coding DNA: TGCGCCAGCAGCTACCGGACGATGGGCGGCCACTATGGCTACACCTTC.

This clonotype was seen ten or more times. The gene calls are TRBV10-3 and TRBJ1-3; D possibly corresponds to TRBD1 (5 bases). This CDR3 region has 15 residues. Trimming removed 9 bases at V and 0 bases at J, with 15 bases between. Germline values: CDR1 ENHRY, CDR2 SYGVKD. This chain's CDR3 is CAITEGESSGNTIYF. The CDR3, as DNA: TGTGCCATTACCGAAGGGGAAAGCTCTGGAAACACCATATATTTT.

J is TRBJ1-1 and V is TRBV25-1; D is possibly TRBD1 (5 bases). The CDR3 covers 11 residues. Trimming took 7 bases from V and 7 from J, leaving 10 bases between them. CDR1 is MGHDK and CDR2 is SYGVNS in the germline V gene. This CDR3 is CASIWGFEAFF. CDR3 in DNA: TGTGCCAGCATTTGGGGGTTTGAAGCTTTCTTT.

This clonotype was found once. This rearrangement joins TRBV28 to TRBJ2-7, with TRBD1 identical over 8 bases. With V trimmed by 4 bases and J by 2 bases, 4 bases remained unmatched. Germline V gene lookup returns CDR1 MDHEN and CDR2 SYDVKM. The CDR3 is 14 amino acids. CDR3 amino acids: CASSWTGPTYEQYF. In DNA, the CDR3 is TGTGCCAGCAGTTGGACAGGGCCGACCTACGAGCAGTACTTC. The full variable domain, rest sourced from reference TRBV28 and TRBJ2-7, is DVKVTQSSRYLVKRTGEKVFLECVQDMDHENMFWYRQDPGLGLRLIYFSYDVKMKEKGDIPEGYSVSREKKERFSLILESASTNQTSMYLCASSWTGPTYEQYFGPGTRLTVT.

The CDR3 DNA sequence: TGTGCCAGCAGTCGGCTACTGATCAAGACCCAGTACTTC. Translation: CASSRLLIKTQYF. The chain uses TRBV6-2 or TRBV6-3 and TRBJ2-5; D remains ambiguous. Per germline, CDR1 MNHEY and CDR2 SVGEGT. V shed 5 bases and J shed 6 bases, with 13 bases lying between them. The CDR3 sequence is 13 residues long.

This clonotype was seen only a few times. The V and J genes are TRBV4-1 and TRBJ1-2; 9 bases align to TRBD1. There are 14 residues in the CDR3. V was clipped by 0 bases and J by 11 bases; unmatched bases: 7. Germline CDR1 reads MGHRA; CDR2 reads YSYEKL. As DNA, the CDR3 is TGCGCCAGCAGCCAAGAACACAGGGGGCCCTCTTACACCTTC. Its translation: CASSQEHRGPSYTF.

This clonotype showed up many times. V is TRBV5-5 and J is TRBJ1-1; D gene uncertain. This CDR3 has 13 amino acids. V shed 3 bases and J shed 4 bases, with 10 bases lying between them. The V gene's germline CDR1 is SGHKS and CDR2 YYEKEE (reference sequence). The CDR3 reads CASSWEDGTEAFF. CDR3 DNA: TGTGCCAGCAGCTGGGAGGACGGCACTGAAGCTTTCTTT.

In this sample, this clonotype turned up many times. The chain is built from TRBV11-1 and TRBJ1-1; D is unclear. V was cut by 2 bases and J by 1 base, with 20 bases left in between. Germline values: CDR1 SGHAT, CDR2 FQDESV (reference sequence). This CDR3 region has 18 residues. The chain's CDR3 is CASSLLVRADSPNTEAFF. Here the CDR3 DNA reads TGTGCCAGCAGCTTACTCGTGCGGGCAGACTCTCCGAACACTGAAGCTTTCTTT.

This clonotype was recorded a few times. This chain links TRBV5-1 with TRBJ2-2; either TRBD1 or TRBD2 may supply D (5 bases each). CDR3 size: 15 residues. The V gene lost 4 bases and the J gene lost 4 bases, with 14 bases spanning the gap. Per the germline V gene, CDR1 is SGHRS and CDR2 is YFSETQ. The CDR3 bases are TGCGCCAGCAGCCCTAGGGGAGAATCCACCGGGGAGCTGTTTTTT. It codes for CASSPRGESTGELFF.

The chain carries TRBV28 and TRBJ2-7, with a tentative D call TRBD1 (6 bases). The CDR3 totals 12 residues. In germline, CDR1 is MDHEN, CDR2 SYDVKM. Trimming pared 8 bases from V and 3 bases from J, leaving 11 bases between. The DNA for the CDR3 is TGTGCCAGCCAACAGGGAATCTACGAGCAGTACTTC. Encoded protein: CASQQGIYEQYF.

The chain has TRBV10-3 and TRBJ1-1; the match to TRBD1 covers 10 bases. Germline CDR1 reads ENHRY; CDR2 reads SYGVKD. This CDR3 is 16 amino acids long. Trimming removed 6 bases from V and 3 bases from J; junction bases left unmatched: 10. Written as DNA, the CDR3 is TGTGCCATCAGGAAGACAGGGGGCAAGGGTTACACTGAAGCTTTCTTT. The encoded protein is CAIRKTGGKGYTEAFF.

There are a few counts of this clonotype. The CDR3 reads CASSLGQGDLSPLHF. The DNA of the CDR3 is TGTGCCAGCAGCTTGGGGCAGGGGGATCTTTCACCCCTCCACTTT. The rearrangement links TRBV5-5 to TRBJ1-6, with 7 bases lining up with TRBD1. The CDR3 spans 15 residues. The germline V gene has CDR1 SGHKS and CDR2 YYEKEE (reference sequence). Trimming removed 0 bases from V and 9 bases from J; junction bases left unmatched: 6.

This chain uses TRBV4-2 with TRBJ2-3, with TRBD2 matching over 10 bases. V shed 0 bases, J shed 1 base, and the junction held 4 bases outside the gene matches. This CDR3 comprises 17 residues. CDR1 and CDR2 (germline): LGHNA, YNFKEQ. The DNA for the CDR3 is TGTGCCAGCAGCCAAGACGGCCTAGCGGGGGGCACAGATACGCAGTATTTT. It codes for CASSQDGLAGGTDTQYF.

This clonotype was detected only a few times. The V gene is TRBV5-1, the J gene TRBJ2-2; D is unresolved. V was cut by 1 base and J by 5 bases, with 6 bases left in between. CDR1 is SGHRS, CDR2 YFSETQ, per germline. This CDR3 has 13 amino acids. In DNA form, the CDR3 reads TGCGCCAGCAGCTTGTATGCGACCGGGGAGCTGTTTTTT. Its translation: CASSLYATGELFF. Together with reference TRBV5-1 and TRBJ2-2, the CDR3 gives the full variable domain: KAGVTQTPRYLIKTRGQQVTLSCSPISGHRSVSWYQQTPGQGLQFLFEYFSETQRNKGNFPGRFSGRQFSNSRSEMNVSTLELGDSALYLCASSLYATGELFFGEGSRLTVL.

The rearrangement joins TRBV10-1 to TRBJ2-1; D is ambiguous. The CDR3 contains 18 residues. Germline-derived CDR1 and CDR2 are WNHNN and SYGVQD (reference sequence). Trimming cost V 0 bases and J 4 bases, with 19 bases left between them. The CDR3 DNA sequence: TGCGCCAGCAGTGAGTCGATCGGCCCAGCTCCGAAGTACAATGAGCAGTTCTTC. This sequence encodes CASSESIGPAPKYNEQFF.

The chain couples TRBV6-2 or TRBV6-3 to TRBJ2-3; 7 bases agree with TRBD1. Unmatched junction bases numbered 8, after V lost 6 bases and J lost 2 bases. The CDR3 length is 15 residues. Germline-derived CDR1 and CDR2 are MNHEY and SVGEGT. CDR3 coding DNA: TGTGCCAGCAGCAGTAGGGACAGAAACACAGATACGCAGTATTTT. This translates into CASSSRDRNTDTQYF.

This chain connects TRBV20-1 to TRBJ1-6, with 7 bases lining up with TRBD1. The germline CDR1 and CDR2 sequences are DFQATT and SNEGSKA (reference sequence). This CDR3 is built from 14 residues. Trimming cost V 2 bases and J 7 bases; bases outside gene matches: 5. The CDR3 sequence is CSARTDRDNSPLHF. The CDR3 DNA follows: TGCAGTGCTAGAACCGACAGGGACAATTCACCCCTCCACTTT.

This clonotype was seen many times. The rearrangement joins TRBV27 to TRBJ1-2; D ambiguous. V was trimmed by 6 bases and J by 4 bases, leaving 12 bases between them. CDR3 length: 13 amino acids. Germline CDR1 MNHEY, CDR2 SMNVEV (reference sequence). As DNA, the CDR3 is TGTGCCAGCAGCCCCTGGGCGGGCTATGGCTACACCTTC. It is translated as CASSPWAGYGYTF.

This clonotype was detected only a few times. This rearrangement joins TRBV29-1 to TRBJ2-3; TRBD2 matches 12 bases. Germline loops: CDR1 SQVTM, CDR2 ANQGSEA. There are 18 residues in the CDR3. The V segment lost 2 bases and the J segment 0 bases; nucleotides outside the gene matches: 9. CDR3 region: CSVEIGLAGRLSTDTQYF. Here the CDR3 DNA reads TGCAGCGTTGAAATTGGACTAGCGGGGCGTCTTAGCACAGATACGCAGTATTTT.